Listed below are T cell receptor beta chains from one sample, sequenced in a study of blood T cell repertoires in COVID-19. TCRdb keeps only in-frame clones here, not all; method: immunoSEQ multiplex PCR. There are under 300,000 clones in the sample; roughly four fifths occur only once, and 9.6% lies in the top ten. Sequencing was done on a sample of peripheral blood. These TCRs come from a woman of 80 years or more with acute or convalescent COVID-19. The CDR3 runs from the conserved cysteine through the conserved F or W. Each record gives: J gene, clone size, V gene, CDR3 length, D gene, CDR3 protein, CDR3 DNA. The D gene is left open where the match is weak. Clone size appears in some rows only: once, few, many, or a class for an expanded clone.

j_call: TRBJ1-1; clone_size: NA; v_call: TRBV7-9; cdr3_length: 14; d_call: NA; cdr3_aa: CASSLNSLNTEAFF; cdr3_nt: TGTGCCAGCAGCTTAAACAGCTTGAACACTGAAGCTTTCTTT
j_call: TRBJ2-7; clone_size: few; v_call: TRBV11-2; cdr3_length: 13; d_call: NA; cdr3_aa: CASSRDISYEQYF; cdr3_nt: TGTGCCAGTTCCCGGGACATATCCTACGAGCAGTACTTC
j_call: TRBJ1-5; clone_size: few; v_call: TRBV27; cdr3_length: 14; d_call: TRBD1; cdr3_aa: CASGDRGRGQPQHF; cdr3_nt: TGTGCCAGCGGAGACAGGGGGCGCGGTCAGCCCCAGCATTTT
j_call: TRBJ2-3; clone_size: NA; v_call: TRBV27; cdr3_length: 12; d_call: TRBD2; cdr3_aa: CASRREGDTQYF; cdr3_nt: TGTGCCAGCAGACGGGAGGGGGATACGCAGTATTTT
j_call: TRBJ2-3; clone_size: NA; v_call: TRBV12-3/TRBV12-4; cdr3_length: 10; d_call: NA; cdr3_aa: CASRADTQYF; cdr3_nt: TGTGCCAGCAGGGCCGATACGCAGTATTTT
j_call: TRBJ1-2; clone_size: NA; v_call: TRBV28; cdr3_length: 14; d_call: TRBD1; cdr3_aa: CASSRDRNFYGYTF; cdr3_nt: TGTGCCAGCAGTCGGGACAGGAACTTCTATGGCTACACCTTC
j_call: TRBJ1-6; clone_size: NA; v_call: TRBV6-2/TRBV6-3; cdr3_length: 14; d_call: NA; cdr3_aa: CASTPERRNSPLHF; cdr3_nt: TGTGCCAGCACCCCGGAGAGGAGGAATTCACCCCTCCACTTT
j_call: TRBJ1-2; clone_size: NA; v_call: TRBV2; cdr3_length: 11; d_call: NA; cdr3_aa: CASGPAFGYTF; cdr3_nt: TGTGCCAGCGGGCCGGCCTTTGGCTACACCTTC
j_call: TRBJ1-1; clone_size: NA; v_call: TRBV5-6; cdr3_length: 15; d_call: TRBD1; cdr3_aa: CASKSGGLMNTEAFF; cdr3_nt: TGTGCCAGCAAGTCAGGGGGATTAATGAACACTGAAGCTTTCTTT
j_call: TRBJ2-3; clone_size: NA; v_call: TRBV9; cdr3_length: 13; d_call: NA; cdr3_aa: CASSVTGADTQYF; cdr3_nt: TGTGCCAGCAGCGTTACGGGGGCAGATACGCAGTATTTT
j_call: TRBJ2-7; clone_size: once; v_call: TRBV9; cdr3_length: 17; d_call: TRBD1; cdr3_aa: CASSVTTGTGSSYEQYF; cdr3_nt: TGTGCCAGCAGCGTCACCACGGGGACAGGTTCCTCCTACGAGCAGTACTTC
j_call: TRBJ2-1; clone_size: few; v_call: TRBV7-9; cdr3_length: 13; d_call: NA; cdr3_aa: CASSLISGNEQFF; cdr3_nt: TGTGCCAGCAGCTTAATATCGGGAAATGAGCAGTTCTTC
j_call: TRBJ2-5; clone_size: NA; v_call: TRBV29-1; cdr3_length: 14; d_call: TRBD2; cdr3_aa: CSVGQRGNQETQYF; cdr3_nt: TGCAGCGTTGGTCAGCGGGGGAACCAAGAGACCCAGTACTTC
j_call: TRBJ1-2; clone_size: NA; v_call: TRBV28; cdr3_length: 14; d_call: NA; cdr3_aa: CASSLEEKSYGYTF; cdr3_nt: TGTGCCAGCAGTTTAGAGGAAAAGAGCTATGGCTACACCTTC
j_call: TRBJ2-5; clone_size: NA; v_call: TRBV19; cdr3_length: 14; d_call: NA; cdr3_aa: CASSPRWRQETQYF; cdr3_nt: TGTGCCAGTAGTCCTCGGTGGAGACAAGAGACCCAGTACTTC
j_call: TRBJ2-7; clone_size: few; v_call: TRBV18; cdr3_length: 18; d_call: NA; cdr3_aa: CASSPLSPTGTVYHEQYF; cdr3_nt: TGTGCCAGCTCACCCCTTTCGCCCACAGGGACGGTTTATCATGAGCAGTACTTC
j_call: TRBJ1-2; clone_size: NA; v_call: TRBV28; cdr3_length: 15; d_call: TRBD1; cdr3_aa: CASRTLLTGVYGYTF; cdr3_nt: TGTGCCAGCAGGACCCTTCTCACAGGGGTCTATGGCTACACCTTC
j_call: TRBJ2-7; clone_size: NA; v_call: TRBV5-6; cdr3_length: 14; d_call: NA; cdr3_aa: CASNPGLSSYEQYF; cdr3_nt: TGTGCCAGCAACCCGGGACTTTCATCGTACGAGCAGTACTTC
j_call: TRBJ1-1; clone_size: NA; v_call: TRBV7-9; cdr3_length: 15; d_call: TRBD1; cdr3_aa: CASSLGTGGNTEAFF; cdr3_nt: TGTGCCAGCAGCCTAGGGACAGGCGGGAACACTGAAGCTTTCTTT
j_call: TRBJ2-3; clone_size: NA; v_call: TRBV5-1; cdr3_length: 15; d_call: NA; cdr3_aa: CASKSGGGGTDTQYF; cdr3_nt: TGCGCCAGCAAGAGTGGTGGGGGCGGCACAGATACGCAGTATTTT
j_call: TRBJ2-7; clone_size: NA; v_call: TRBV27; cdr3_length: 16; d_call: NA; cdr3_aa: CASSLKPRPVSYEQYF; cdr3_nt: TGTGCCAGCAGTTTAAAGCCCCGCCCGGTCTCCTACGAGCAGTACTTC
j_call: TRBJ1-2; clone_size: NA; v_call: TRBV29-1; cdr3_length: 12; d_call: NA; cdr3_aa: CSAPTGKYGYTF; cdr3_nt: TGCAGCGCCCCAACGGGGAAATATGGCTACACCTTC
j_call: TRBJ1-6; clone_size: NA; v_call: TRBV28; cdr3_length: 12; d_call: NA; cdr3_aa: CASSLAVSPLHF; cdr3_nt: TGTGCCAGCAGTCTGGCGGTTTCACCCCTCCACTTT
j_call: TRBJ1-6; clone_size: NA; v_call: TRBV30; cdr3_length: 15; d_call: TRBD1; cdr3_aa: CAWRRGDRGISPLHF; cdr3_nt: TGTGCCTGGAGACGCGGCGACAGGGGAATTTCACCCCTCCACTTT
j_call: TRBJ2-4; clone_size: NA; v_call: TRBV28; cdr3_length: 14; d_call: NA; cdr3_aa: CASRRGQAKNIQYF; cdr3_nt: TGTGCCAGCAGGAGAGGGCAGGCCAAAAACATTCAGTACTTC
j_call: TRBJ2-7; clone_size: NA; v_call: TRBV6-5; cdr3_length: 14; d_call: TRBD2; cdr3_aa: CASNPTSGANEQYF; cdr3_nt: TGTGCCAGCAACCCGACTAGCGGAGCCAACGAGCAGTACTTC
j_call: TRBJ2-7; clone_size: few; v_call: TRBV6-1; cdr3_length: 13; d_call: NA; cdr3_aa: CASSDPTKPEQYF; cdr3_nt: TGTGCCAGCAGTGACCCAACCAAGCCCGAGCAGTACTTC
j_call: TRBJ1-2; clone_size: NA; v_call: TRBV6-6; cdr3_length: 12; d_call: NA; cdr3_aa: CAASGGSYGYTF; cdr3_nt: TGTGCCGCCAGCGGCGGCTCGTATGGCTACACCTTC
j_call: TRBJ2-3; clone_size: NA; v_call: TRBV4-1; cdr3_length: 19; d_call: NA; cdr3_aa: CASSQVRLVGGQGKDTQYF; cdr3_nt: TGCGCCAGCAGCCAAGTTCGCCTGGTGGGAGGGCAGGGGAAGGATACGCAGTATTTT
j_call: TRBJ1-3; clone_size: NA; v_call: TRBV4-1; cdr3_length: 15; d_call: NA; cdr3_aa: CASSQKVQASNTIYF; cdr3_nt: TGCGCCAGCAGCCAAAAGGTACAGGCGTCAAACACCATATATTTT
j_call: TRBJ1-4; clone_size: NA; v_call: TRBV28; cdr3_length: 12; d_call: NA; cdr3_aa: CASTGVNEKLFF; cdr3_nt: TGTGCCAGCACGGGGGTTAATGAAAAACTGTTTTTT
j_call: TRBJ2-5; clone_size: NA; v_call: TRBV5-5; cdr3_length: 13; d_call: NA; cdr3_aa: CASSSERQETQYF; cdr3_nt: TGTGCCAGCAGTTCCGAGAGGCAAGAGACCCAGTACTTC
j_call: TRBJ1-4; clone_size: NA; v_call: TRBV18; cdr3_length: 16; d_call: NA; cdr3_aa: CASSPSQAGVIEKLFF; cdr3_nt: TGTGCCAGCTCACCATCTCAGGCAGGGGTGATCGAAAAACTGTTTTTT
j_call: TRBJ2-1; clone_size: NA; v_call: TRBV2; cdr3_length: 11; d_call: NA; cdr3_aa: CASSSDDEQFF; cdr3_nt: TGTGCCAGCAGTAGCGACGATGAGCAGTTCTTC
j_call: TRBJ1-1; clone_size: few; v_call: TRBV6-4; cdr3_length: 19; d_call: NA; cdr3_aa: CASRTSIPTGQKGNTEAFF; cdr3_nt: TGTGCCAGCAGGACAAGCATCCCAACCGGACAAAAAGGGAACACTGAAGCTTTCTTT
j_call: TRBJ1-2; clone_size: NA; v_call: TRBV5-6; cdr3_length: 14; d_call: NA; cdr3_aa: CASSLQGQNYGYTF; cdr3_nt: TGTGCCAGCAGCTTGCAGGGGCAGAACTATGGCTACACCTTC
j_call: TRBJ1-1; clone_size: NA; v_call: TRBV6-5; cdr3_length: 15; d_call: NA; cdr3_aa: CASSPEVQRGTEAFF; cdr3_nt: TGTGCCAGCAGCCCAGAAGTACAAAGAGGCACTGAAGCTTTCTTT
j_call: TRBJ1-1; clone_size: NA; v_call: TRBV6-5; cdr3_length: 13; d_call: TRBD1; cdr3_aa: CASSKTGPYEAFF; cdr3_nt: TGTGCCAGCAGTAAGACAGGGCCGTATGAAGCTTTCTTT
j_call: TRBJ1-1; clone_size: NA; v_call: TRBV6-5; cdr3_length: 15; d_call: NA; cdr3_aa: CASSSDRTGSSGAFF; cdr3_nt: TGTGCCAGCAGTTCGGACCGAACAGGGTCCAGCGGTGCTTTCTTT
j_call: TRBJ2-7; clone_size: NA; v_call: TRBV2; cdr3_length: 14; d_call: TRBD1; cdr3_aa: CASNRGQGAHEQYF; cdr3_nt: TGTGCCAGCAATAGGGGACAGGGGGCCCACGAGCAGTACTTC
j_call: TRBJ2-3; clone_size: NA; v_call: TRBV2; cdr3_length: 17; d_call: TRBD2; cdr3_aa: CASRTGQRGGHTDTQYF; cdr3_nt: TGTGCCAGCAGGACAGGCCAGCGGGGGGGCCACACAGATACGCAGTATTTT
j_call: TRBJ2-2; clone_size: NA; v_call: TRBV4-1; cdr3_length: 17; d_call: NA; cdr3_aa: CASSQEVAVKFTGELFF; cdr3_nt: TGCGCCAGCAGCCAAGAAGTGGCAGTTAAATTCACCGGGGAGCTGTTTTTT
j_call: TRBJ2-1; clone_size: NA; v_call: TRBV5-1; cdr3_length: 16; d_call: TRBD1; cdr3_aa: CASSQTGGASYNEQFF; cdr3_nt: TGCGCCAGCAGCCAAACAGGGGGCGCCTCCTACAATGAGCAGTTCTTC
j_call: TRBJ2-2; clone_size: NA; v_call: TRBV6-2/TRBV6-3; cdr3_length: 13; d_call: NA; cdr3_aa: CASSTGLTGELFF; cdr3_nt: TGTGCCAGCAGTACAGGGTTAACCGGGGAGCTGTTTTTT
j_call: TRBJ1-1; clone_size: few; v_call: TRBV28; cdr3_length: 11; d_call: NA; cdr3_aa: CASKLGTEAFF; cdr3_nt: TGTGCCAGCAAACTCGGTACTGAAGCTTTCTTT
j_call: TRBJ1-5; clone_size: NA; v_call: TRBV3-1/TRBV3-2; cdr3_length: 14; d_call: TRBD1; cdr3_aa: CASSPGQGNQPQHF; cdr3_nt: TGTGCCAGCAGCCCTGGACAGGGCAATCAGCCCCAGCATTTT
j_call: TRBJ1-1; clone_size: NA; v_call: TRBV5-6; cdr3_length: 16; d_call: TRBD1; cdr3_aa: CASSFGTGMMNTEAFF; cdr3_nt: TGTGCCAGCAGCTTCGGGACAGGAATGATGAACACTGAAGCTTTCTTT
j_call: TRBJ1-1; clone_size: NA; v_call: TRBV5-5; cdr3_length: 14; d_call: TRBD1; cdr3_aa: CASSLTGDRTEAFF; cdr3_nt: TGTGCCAGCAGCCTTACAGGGGATCGGACTGAAGCTTTCTTT
j_call: TRBJ2-2; clone_size: NA; v_call: TRBV6-1; cdr3_length: 15; d_call: NA; cdr3_aa: CASSETGLNTGELFF; cdr3_nt: TGTGCCAGCAGTGAAACAGGGTTAAACACCGGGGAGCTGTTTTTT
j_call: TRBJ2-6; clone_size: NA; v_call: TRBV6-5; cdr3_length: 15; d_call: TRBD1; cdr3_aa: CASSRQGKGANVLTF; cdr3_nt: TGTGCCAGCAGTCGACAGGGCAAGGGGGCCAACGTCCTGACTTTC
j_call: TRBJ2-1; clone_size: few; v_call: TRBV28; cdr3_length: 15; d_call: TRBD1; cdr3_aa: CASSFYGDRNNEQFF; cdr3_nt: TGTGCCAGCAGTTTCTACGGGGACAGAAACAATGAGCAGTTCTTC